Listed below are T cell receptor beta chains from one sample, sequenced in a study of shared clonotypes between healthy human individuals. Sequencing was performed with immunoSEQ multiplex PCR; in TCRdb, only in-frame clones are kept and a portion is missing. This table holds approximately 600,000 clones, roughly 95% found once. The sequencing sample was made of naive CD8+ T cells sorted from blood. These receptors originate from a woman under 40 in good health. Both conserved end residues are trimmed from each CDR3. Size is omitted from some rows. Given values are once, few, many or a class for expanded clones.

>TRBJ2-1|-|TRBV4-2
ASSQVIAGGGSYNEQF
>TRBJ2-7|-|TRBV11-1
ASSPRDSHEQY
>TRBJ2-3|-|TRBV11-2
ASRASGSSDTQY
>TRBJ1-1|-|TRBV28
ASSLPKTEEAF
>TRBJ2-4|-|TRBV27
ASSPATSGKNIQY
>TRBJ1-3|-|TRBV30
AWQGSTGNTIY
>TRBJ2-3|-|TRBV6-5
ASTQGGADTQY
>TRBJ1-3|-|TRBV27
ASSPWPQQLSGNTIY
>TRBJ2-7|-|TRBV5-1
ASSWDRGAYEQY
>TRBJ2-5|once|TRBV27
ASSIDDRAETQY
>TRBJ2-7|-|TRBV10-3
AIRADGGDSEQY
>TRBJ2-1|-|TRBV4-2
ASSQTADEQF
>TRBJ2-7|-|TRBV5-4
ASSRGAGDPRYEQY
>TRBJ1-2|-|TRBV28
ASSFLYLDGIYGYT
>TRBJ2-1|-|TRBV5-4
ASTSSSGEQF
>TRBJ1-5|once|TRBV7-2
ASSPDTPLPQH
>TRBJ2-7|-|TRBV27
ASSSGNPYEQY
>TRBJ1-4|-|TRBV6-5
ASRSQGEKLF
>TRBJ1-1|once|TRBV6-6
ASSYGPGNTEAF
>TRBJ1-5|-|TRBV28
ASSYLRTGGGNSNQPQH